The present entry profiles one T cell receptor (beta chain) with its context. The target antigen is unknown. This CDR3 is built from 15 residues. The germline V gene has CDR1 MNHNS and CDR2 SASEGT. Trimming at V came to 7 bases and at J to 6 bases, leaving 6 bases not matched to a gene. This sample is part of a study of identical twins. Findings and limits, study-wide: Within twin pairs, the out-of-frame alpha sequences they shared showed excess low generation probability. Modelling approaches yielded underestimates of out-of-frame TCR alpha sharing between monozygotic twins. Reduced insertions were recorded for abundant cord blood beta clonotypes, with no such pattern in memory repertoires.

A universal primer site came from template switching; cDNA carried unique molecular identifiers. TCRdb used MiXCR to reprocess the 5' RACE reads, holding one entry per CDR3 protein. The data show approximately 890,000 distinct CDR3 sequences, about 12% seen once. These data were also filed under a second study, of yellow fever vaccine responses in identical twins.

This clonotype was obtained from a woman aged 18-29 years in good health. Sequencing was done on a sample of PBMCs. The rearrangement links TRBV6-1 to TRBJ2-1, with 13 bases aligning to TRBD2. The CDR3 DNA is TGTGCCAGCAATCCCGGGACTAGCGGGACCAATGAGCAGTTCTTC. It specifies CASNPGTSGTNEQFF.